This T cell receptor beta chain is from a study of Graves' ophthalmopathy and Graves' hyperthyroidism. RNA transcripts provided the template for amplifying TCR beta CDR3 regions. A first-round RT-PCR used HTBI primers, followed by a second-round multiplex PCR. Each CDR3 protein is one row after TCRdb ran MiXCR on the multiplex PCR reads. The sample has 560,000 or so distinct CDR3 sequences, roughly 39% seen once. Looked up from germline, CDR1 is SSHAT and CDR2 is FNYEAQ (reference sequence). The CDR3 contains 13 residues. This clonotype was counted ten times or more. The junction and the germline gene differ at one end; a read error may be behind it.

The specimen sequenced was peripheral blood or thyroid tissue (not recorded which). The chain is built from TRBV7-7 and TRBJ2-7; D may correspond to TRBD1 or TRBD2 (5 bases each). The clonotype was recovered from an adult man with Graves' hyperthyroidism. CDR3 loop: CASSSGAENEQYF. As DNA, the CDR3 is TGTGCTAGCAGCTCCGGGGCTGAAAACGAGCAGTACTTC.